Sequencing of this T cell receptor beta chain was carried out in a study of high-grade serous ovarian cancer treatment subgroups. Whole-study findings and limits: The analyses considered CDR3 and ignored CDR1 and CDR2. TCR clonal relatedness correlated positively with neoantigen level. Different patients shared almost no repertoire; same-patient tumors shared about 0.11 to 0.85. Without spatial data, bulk sequencing limits insight into HGSC tumor diversity.

Tumor samples were taken before definitive surgery or chemotherapy. Regarding this clone: Its antigen remains unidentified.

Trimming at V came to 3 bases and at J to 2 bases, leaving 19 bases not matched to a gene. This CDR3 contains 21 residues. Germline V gene sequence: CDR1 MDHEN, CDR2 SYDVKM. Generated by immunoSEQ multiplex PCR, the TCRdb table keeps only in-frame clones and is missing some. Among about 30,000 clones listed, about 81% were seen once. Sequencing was performed on tumor tissue. This chain links TRBV28 with TRBJ2-5, with 12 bases matching TRBD2. The origin of this receptor is a human donor with high-grade serous ovarian cancer. CDR3 sequence: CASSLDSTGTSGSRFQETQYF. The CDR3 DNA follows: TGTGCCAGCAGTTTGGACTCCACTGGGACTAGCGGGTCCAGGTTTCAAGAGACCCAGTACTTC.